This TCR beta chain originates from a study of CD8 T cells in Susac syndrome. Random hexamers primed reverse transcription of about 0.5 to 1 ug RNA. Multiplex immunoSEQ PCR targeted 54 Vbeta and 13 Jbeta TCR beta segments. TCRdb passed the immunoSEQ multiplex PCR reads through MiXCR, listing each CDR3 protein once. In the table there are 140,000 to 150,000 distinct CDR3 sequences, 95% of which are singletons. This clonotype has only one observation. This sequence was found in a human donor with multiple sclerosis. The sequenced sample was CD4+ T cells from PBMCs.

For the CDR3, the DNA is TGTGCCAGCAGTACGGGCCCTGCCGGCGAGCAGTACTTC. Protein product: CASSTGPAGEQYF. V and J are TRBV28 and TRBJ2-7; the D is unclear. CDR3 length equals 13 residues. The germline V gene has CDR1 MDHEN and CDR2 SYDVKM. Trimming shortened V by 5 bases and J by 6 bases, and 14 bases separated the two germline ends. The full variable domain, rest sourced from reference TRBV28 and TRBJ2-7, is DVKVTQSSRYLVKRTGEKVFLECVQDMDHENMFWYRQDPGLGLRLIYFSYDVKMKEKGDIPEGYSVSREKKERFSLILESASTNQTSMYLCASSTGPAGEQYFGPGTRLTVT.